This note documents a single T cell receptor (beta chain) sequence. The antigen is undetermined. The data stem from a study of shared clonotypes between healthy human individuals. The assay ran at deep level. Researchers divided each subset's genomic DNA evenly across several immunoSEQ plates. Method: immunoSEQ multiplex PCR; TCRdb's copy keeps in-frame clones and lacks some. The table includes 1.6 million or so clones, about 98.5% detected once. CDR1 is MNHEY and CDR2 is SVGAGI in the germline V gene. The CDR3 loop spans 14 amino acids. Trimming took 2 bases from V and 4 from J, leaving 11 bases between them. Study-wide results and caveats: Non-shared clonotypes displayed generation probabilities falling below those of clonotypes present in all four donors.

The sequenced material came from naive CD4+ T cells sorted from blood. Subset here: CD45RA+ positively selected. The receptor was derived from a man aged 30 to 45 in good health. The chain has TRBV6-5 and TRBJ2-5; no clear D. The chain's CDR3 is CASSYRFWGETQYF. The CDR3 DNA reads as TGTGCCAGCAGTTACAGGTTTTGGGGAGAGACCCAGTACTTC.